The clone carrying this T cell receptor beta chain was seen a handful of times. The V end was cut by 3 bases, the J end by 0 bases, with 9 bases between. Germline lookup yields CDR1 SGHRS and CDR2 YFSETQ. The CDR3 sequence is 14 residues long. Libraries of TCR beta came from iRepertoire HTBI primers plus Arm-PCR of CDR3 regions. TCRdb re-analysed the multiplex PCR reads in MiXCR, keeping a single row per CDR3 protein. The sample holds 400,000 to 500,000 distinct CDR3 sequences, 15% seen once. This sample's time point: newly diagnosed GD, antithyroid drugs for less than 3 months. The TCR library was made from RNA extracted from PBMCs. This sample is part of a study of regulatory T cells in long-lasting Graves disease. Across the study: Antithyroid drug exposure in newly diagnosed Graves' patients had lasted under 3 months.

Separately, the same data were catalogued under a study of T cells in Graves' hyperthyroidism and ophthalmopathy. From that paper: Most expanded thyroid clonotypes above 0.001 recurred in blood.

The TCR originated in a woman between 40 and 50 years old with Graves disease. Here the sequenced sample was peripheral blood mononuclear cells (PBMCs), taken at new diagnosis, from a patient treated with antithyroid drugs. V and J are TRBV5-1 and TRBJ1-1; TRBD1 might be the D (6 bases). The CDR3 protein is CASSSRTVNTEAFF. The CDR3 coding sequence is TGCGCCAGCAGCTCCAGGACAGTGAACACTGAAGCTTTCTTT.